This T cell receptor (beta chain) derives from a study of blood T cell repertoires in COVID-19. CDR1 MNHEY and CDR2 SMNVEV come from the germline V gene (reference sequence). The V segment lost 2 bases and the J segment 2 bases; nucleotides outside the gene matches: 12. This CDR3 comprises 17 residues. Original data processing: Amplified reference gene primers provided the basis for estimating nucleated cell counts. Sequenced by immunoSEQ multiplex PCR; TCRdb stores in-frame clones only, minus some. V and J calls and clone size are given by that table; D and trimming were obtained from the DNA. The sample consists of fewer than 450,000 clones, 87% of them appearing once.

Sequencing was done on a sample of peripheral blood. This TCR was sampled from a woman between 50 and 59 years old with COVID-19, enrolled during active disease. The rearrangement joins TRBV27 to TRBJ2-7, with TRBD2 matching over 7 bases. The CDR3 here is CASSLGSGHTVPYEQYF. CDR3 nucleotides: TGTGCCAGCAGTTTAGGTAGCGGGCACACCGTCCCCTACGAGCAGTACTTC.